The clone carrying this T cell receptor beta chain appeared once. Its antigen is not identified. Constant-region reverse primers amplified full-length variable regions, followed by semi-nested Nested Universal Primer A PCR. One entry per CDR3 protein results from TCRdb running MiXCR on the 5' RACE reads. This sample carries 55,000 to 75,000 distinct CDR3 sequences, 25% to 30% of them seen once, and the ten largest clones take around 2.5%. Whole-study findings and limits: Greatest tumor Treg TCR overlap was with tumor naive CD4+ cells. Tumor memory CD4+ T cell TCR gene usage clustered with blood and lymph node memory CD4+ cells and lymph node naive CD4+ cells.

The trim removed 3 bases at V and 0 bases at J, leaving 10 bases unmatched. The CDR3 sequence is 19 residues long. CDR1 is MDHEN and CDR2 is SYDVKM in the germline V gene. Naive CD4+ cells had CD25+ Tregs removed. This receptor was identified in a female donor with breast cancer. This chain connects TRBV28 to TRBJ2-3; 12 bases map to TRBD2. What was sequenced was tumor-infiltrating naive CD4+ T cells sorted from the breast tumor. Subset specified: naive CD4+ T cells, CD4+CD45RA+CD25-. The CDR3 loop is CASSFSGTSGPSSTDTQYF. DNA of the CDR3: TGTGCCAGCAGTTTTTCCGGGACTAGCGGGCCATCTAGCACAGATACGCAGTATTTT. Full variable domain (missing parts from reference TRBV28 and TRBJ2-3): DVKVTQSSRYLVKRTGEKVFLECVQDMDHENMFWYRQDPGLGLRLIYFSYDVKMKEKGDIPEGYSVSREKKERFSLILESASTNQTSMYLCASSFSGTSGPSSTDTQYFGPGTRLTVL.